These T cell receptor beta chains were read from a single sample in a study of shared clonotypes between healthy human individuals. Profiled with immunoSEQ multiplex PCR; TCRdb holds only in-frame clones, not every one. The sample has 640,000 or so clones, 72% seen once. What was sequenced was memory CD4+ T cells sorted from blood. These receptors were collected from a woman aged 25-40 years in good health. Both conserved end residues are part of each CDR3. Each record gives: CDR3 DNA, CDR3 protein, J gene, D gene, V gene, clone size. A D gene is named only where the DNA matches it firmly. Part of the rows lack a size; the others show once, few, many or a class for expanded clones.

TGCAGCGTTGGATCCAGGACTAGCGGGAGCCCCAATGAGCAGTTCTTC,CSVGSRTSGSPNEQFF,TRBJ2-1,TRBD2,TRBV29-1,-
TGTGCCAGTGGGGCTACGGCGACTGGAAACACCATATATTTT,CASGATATGNTIYF,TRBJ1-3,-,TRBV6-5,-
TGCGCCAGCAGCTTGGCAACAGGGACCTACGAGCAGTACTTC,CASSLATGTYEQYF,TRBJ2-7,-,TRBV5-1,-
TGTGCCAGCAGTGGGGACATGGCCGGCAGCCAGCCCCAGCATTTT,CASSGDMAGSQPQHF,TRBJ1-5,-,TRBV6-1,few
TGTGCCAGCAGCTTGGGACAGCGACAAGAGACCCAGTACTTC,CASSLGQRQETQYF,TRBJ2-5,-,TRBV5-8,-
TGTGCCACCAGCAGAGATTTAGCCCAGAGGACTGAAGCTTTCTTT,CATSRDLAQRTEAFF,TRBJ1-1,-,TRBV15,-
TGCAGCGTTGAATTGCAGGGAGGTGGAGAGCAGTTCTTC,CSVELQGGGEQFF,TRBJ2-1,-,TRBV29-1,-
TGTGCCAGCAGCTTAGCAGCTGAACGGCGGAATACGCAGTATTTT,CASSLAAERRNTQYF,TRBJ2-3,-,TRBV7-2,-
TGTGCCAGCAGTAAGAGGGACGGGTCTACTCTTCAGGCTTTCTTT,CASSKRDGSTLQAFF,TRBJ1-1,-,TRBV27,-
TGTGCCAGCAGCCCAGGTCTAGCGGGACGGGTATTGAAAGAGACCCAGTACTTC,CASSPGLAGRVLKETQYF,TRBJ2-5,TRBD2,TRBV9,once
TGTGCCAGCAGCCCTCATCCAACCACCGGGGAGCTGTTTTTT,CASSPHPTTGELFF,TRBJ2-2,-,TRBV7-8,once
TGTGCCAGCAGCTTAGACGGGTCTACAATCTACGAGCAGTACTTC,CASSLDGSTIYEQYF,TRBJ2-7,-,TRBV11-1,-
TGTGCCAGCACTCGACTAGCGGCTGTCCCCGATACGCAGTATTTT,CASTRLAAVPDTQYF,TRBJ2-3,TRBD2,TRBV2,few
TGTGCCAGCAGCTCAAGTAGGGGGACAGCAAACATTCAGTACTTC,CASSSSRGTANIQYF,TRBJ2-4,TRBD1,TRBV7-8,many
TGCGCCAGCAGCTCACAGGGTTTCGGTGGTGTCGAGCAGTACTTC,CASSSQGFGGVEQYF,TRBJ2-7,-,TRBV5-1,-
TGTGCCAGCATGGGGACTAGCGGATTTTACGAGCAGTACTTC,CASMGTSGFYEQYF,TRBJ2-7,TRBD2,TRBV6-5,-
TGTGCCAGCAGCGGTTCTAGGGACACTGAAGCTTTCTTT,CASSGSRDTEAFF,TRBJ1-1,-,TRBV5-8,-
TGCGCCAGCAGCCAAGACGGTGGCAGGGGGAGAGTACGGACTAATGAAAAACTGTTTTTT,CASSQDGGRGRVRTNEKLFF,TRBJ1-4,TRBD1,TRBV4-1,many
TGTGCCAGCAGTCTAAGGACAGGTCTCAATGAGCAGTTCTTC,CASSLRTGLNEQFF,TRBJ2-1,TRBD1,TRBV2,many
TGTGCCAGCAGGCGCACTAGCGCCAGGCTCAATGAGCAGTTCTTC,CASRRTSARLNEQFF,TRBJ2-1,TRBD2,TRBV2,-
TGTGCCAGCAGCCAAGATGTGACAGGGGGTGGGGATGAAAAACTGTTTTTT,CASSQDVTGGGDEKLFF,TRBJ1-4,TRBD1,TRBV4-2,-
TGTGCCAGTAGTATAGATCTCCCCAATTCAGAAAAACTGTTTTTT,CASSIDLPNSEKLFF,TRBJ1-4,-,TRBV19,-
TGCAGCGTTGGGCTAGCGGGAGGAGGAAAGTTCTTC,CSVGLAGGGKFF,TRBJ2-1,TRBD2,TRBV29-1,-
TGCGCCAGCAGCGCCGGGTGGGGGAGGGCCTCAGAGAATGAGCAGTTCTTC,CASSAGWGRASENEQFF,TRBJ2-1,TRBD2,TRBV5-1,-
TGTGCCAGCAGCTTACACCTCGGACAGAGCTTAGGCGAGCAGTACTTC,CASSLHLGQSLGEQYF,TRBJ2-7,-,TRBV11-2,-
TGTGCCAGCTCACCTGGCCCCCAGAACACTGAAGCTTTCTTT,CASSPGPQNTEAFF,TRBJ1-1,-,TRBV18,-
TGTGCCAGCAGCTTAACAATAGAAGAGACCCAGTACTTC,CASSLTIEETQYF,TRBJ2-5,-,TRBV7-3,-
TGCGCCAGCAGCTTATTCTGGGGAACCGGGGAGCTGTTTTTT,CASSLFWGTGELFF,TRBJ2-2,-,TRBV5-1,-
TGTGCCAGCAGCTTAGGGGCTTGGGACACAGATACGCAGTATTTT,CASSLGAWDTDTQYF,TRBJ2-3,-,TRBV11-2,few
TGCGCCAGCAGCCACCTTTTACGGGACAGGGACTACGAGCAGTACTTC,CASSHLLRDRDYEQYF,TRBJ2-7,TRBD1,TRBV4-1,-
TGTGCCAGCAGCGTCCGACCTGCGGCGGGCACCGGGGAGCTGTTTTTT,CASSVRPAAGTGELFF,TRBJ2-2,-,TRBV4-2,-
TGCGCCAGCAGCTTAGGACACCCTGGCACAGATACGCAGTATTTT,CASSLGHPGTDTQYF,TRBJ2-3,-,TRBV5-1,once
TGTGCCAGCAGTGGCAGTTTGAGGAATGAGCAGTTCTTC,CASSGSLRNEQFF,TRBJ2-1,-,TRBV2,-
TGCGCCAGCAGCCTAGCGACTAGCGGTTACAATGAGCAGTTCTTC,CASSLATSGYNEQFF,TRBJ2-1,TRBD2,TRBV5-1,-
TGTGCCAGCAGCTTAGGCACGAGGACCTACGAGCAGTACTTC,CASSLGTRTYEQYF,TRBJ2-7,-,TRBV11-3,-
TGTGCCAGCAGCTTATCCTTGAGGGAGGGTAAAGATACGCAGTATTTT,CASSLSLREGKDTQYF,TRBJ2-3,TRBD2,TRBV7-9,-
TGTGCCAGCAGCATAAGCCTGGAGACCCAGTACTTC,CASSISLETQYF,TRBJ2-5,-,TRBV7-9,-
TGTGCCAGCAGTCCGATGGAGGACTATGGCTACACCTTC,CASSPMEDYGYTF,TRBJ1-2,-,TRBV28,few
TGTGCCATCAGTCCCCGGGAGGGTAACGAGCAGTACTTC,CAISPREGNEQYF,TRBJ2-7,TRBD2,TRBV10-3,-
TGTGCCAGCAAGACTAGCGGGAGTCCGGTTGAGCAGTTCTTC,CASKTSGSPVEQFF,TRBJ2-1,TRBD2,TRBV6-5,once
TGTGCCAGCAGCTTGGCTAGGGGCCGCGAGCAGTACTTC,CASSLARGREQYF,TRBJ2-7,-,TRBV5-4,-
TGTGCCAGCAGCGGAGGACAGGGCCGATCTGGAAACACCATATATTTT,CASSGGQGRSGNTIYF,TRBJ1-3,TRBD1,TRBV5-4,-
TGTGCCAGCAGCTTAGGGCAGAACGGCGGGCAGCCCCAGCATTTT,CASSLGQNGGQPQHF,TRBJ1-5,-,TRBV7-9,-